This T cell receptor beta chain originates from a study of cytomegalovirus exposure and HLA in healthy donors. The donors were members of the approximately 110-subject validation cohort (separate from the roughly 680-subject first cohort). The method was immunoSEQ multiplex PCR; TCRdb's version includes in-frame clones alone and lacks a portion of them. The table has 250,000 to 400,000 clones, 70% to 90% seen once; the top ten hold about 0.96%. Per the germline V gene, CDR1 is MNHNS and CDR2 is SASEGT. With V trimmed by 0 bases and J by 6 bases, 9 bases remained unmatched. This CDR3 region has 16 residues. Details on this clone: Its antigen is unknown.

Study-wide results and limits: Cytomegalovirus association was listed for 164 TCR beta chains. Usually a TCR sequence was rare, but some public TCRs were found in many donors. Subsequent analysis found a tendency for first-cohort TCR clusters to co-occur within the 120 or so validation repertoires.

The chain recombines TRBV6-1 with TRBJ2-5; 8 nucleotides match TRBD2. This receptor was taken from a man aged 30 to 45 in good health and CMV-seronegative. Sequencing used PBMCs. The CDR3 loop is CASSEAGLAMGKTQYF. CDR3 sequence (DNA): TGTGCCAGCAGTGAAGCCGGACTAGCAATGGGGAAGACCCAGTACTTC.